This T cell receptor (beta chain) is drawn from a study of shared clonotypes between healthy human individuals. Across the whole study: The donor group consisted of a couple of women and three men, aged 18 to 49.

Germline-derived CDR1 and CDR2 are MDHEN and SYDVKM. J gave up 2 bases and V 10 bases, and 11 bases lay outside the gene matches. The CDR3 runs to 15 residues. Assay: immunoSEQ multiplex PCR; the TCRdb copy retains only in-frame clones and omits some. Among about 2.3 million clones, 92% were seen once, and the ten largest hold around 0.35%. The sequencing input was naive CD4+ T cells from PBMCs. Subset reported: CD45RA+ positively selected. This chain uses TRBV28 with TRBJ2-3; TRBD1 matches at 8 bases. The clonotype was recovered from a man aged 18 to 29 in good health. Some clones in this sample may be carry-over from other donors' samples. The DNA of the CDR3 is TGTGCCACCCACCCCCGGGACAGGCACACAGATACGCAGTATTTT. This translates into CATHPRDRHTDTQYF.